The 17 T cell receptor beta chains presented below share a single source sample, sequenced in a study of control samples from healthy donors and cancer patients. Here immunoSEQ multiplex PCR was the method, and the copy in TCRdb shows in-frame clones only, minus some. The repertoire includes about 150,000 clones, approximately 96% of them detected once, and approximately 6% sits in the top ten. Material for sequencing was blood. The origin of the receptors is a man aged 35 to 55 in good health.

V usage is TRBV6-1 and J usage is TRBJ1-6, with 7 bases lining up with TRBD1. V dropped 1 base and J dropped 2; count of bases not matched to a gene: 8. Germline V gene sequence: CDR1 MNHNS, CDR2 SASEGT. This CDR3 region has 18 residues. For the CDR3, the DNA is TGTGCCAGCAGTGAAGTAGCTCCGACAGGGACCTATAATTCACCCCTCCACTTT. This encodes CASSEVAPTGTYNSPLHF.

The chain recombines TRBV6-1 with TRBJ1-6; TRBD1 aligns across 12 bases. The CDR3 loop spans 17 amino acids. CDR1 and CDR2 from the germline V gene are MNHNS and SASEGT. With 6 bases clipped from V and 7 bases from J, the junction kept 10 bases outside the gene matches. The CDR3 DNA reads TGTGCCAGCAGGGAACCGGGACAGGGGGCGGGGAATTCACCCCTCCACTTT. It yields the protein CASREPGQGAGNSPLHF.

This rearrangement joins TRBV6-1 to TRBJ2-3; TRBD1 or TRBD2 may be the D gene (5 bases each). The germline CDR1 and CDR2 sequences are MNHNS and SASEGT. The ends were cut back, 1 base at V and 7 bases at J, with 21 bases in the middle. The CDR3 runs 17 residues. CDR3 residues: CASSEEKSLPGRNTQYF. CDR3 DNA: TGTGCCAGCAGTGAAGAGAAAAGTCTGCCGGGACGAAATACGCAGTATTTT.

The V and J genes are TRBV6-5 and TRBJ1-6, with 9 bases lining up with TRBD1. Per the germline V gene, CDR1 is MNHEY and CDR2 is SVGAGI. There are 15 residues in the CDR3. Trimming cost V 5 bases and J 13 bases; bases outside gene matches: 12. The chain's CDR3 is CASSLPRTGVAPLHF. CDR3 nucleotide sequence: TGTGCCAGCAGTCTTCCCCGGACAGGGGTAGCGCCCCTCCACTTT.

V and J are TRBV30 and TRBJ1-5; TRBD1 matches 9 bases. The CDR3 is 15 amino acids. The V segment lost 0 bases and the J segment 4 bases; nucleotides outside the gene matches: 4. Germline V CDR1 and CDR2: GTSNPN, SVGIG (reference sequence). The CDR3 loop reads CAWSVGGTGNQPQHF. The DNA for the CDR3 is TGTGCCTGGAGTGTCGGGGGGACAGGGAATCAGCCCCAGCATTTT. Full variable domain (missing parts from reference TRBV30 and TRBJ1-5): SQTIHQWPATLVQPVGSPLSLECTVEGTSNPNLYWYRQAAGRGLQLLFYSVGIGQISSEVPQNLSASRPQDRQFILSSKKLLLSDSGFYLCAWSVGGTGNQPQHFGDGTRLSIL.

The rearrangement uses TRBV21-1 and TRBJ1-2; TRBD1 is the table's D call, not checked against the DNA. TRBV21-1 is annotated as a pseudogene. CDR3 length: 15 residues. CDR3: CASAKGQGLVVGRTF. The CDR3 bases are TGTGCCAGCGCTAAGGGACAGGGGTTGGTAGTAGGTAGAACCTTC.

Concerning this clone: The same CDR3 arises from other DNA sequences in this sample as well. The rearrangement uses TRBV5-6 and TRBJ1-1; D gene ambiguous. This CDR3 comprises 13 residues. Germline lookup yields CDR1 SGHDT and CDR2 YYEEEE. The germline V and J ends were trimmed by 0 bases and 1 base, with 4 bases remaining between them. The chain's CDR3 is CASSLAGNTEAFF. CDR3 in DNA: TGTGCCAGCAGCTTGGCTGGGAACACTGAAGCTTTCTTT. The full variable domain, completed using reference TRBV5-6 and TRBJ1-1, is DAGVTQSPTHLIKTRGQQVTLRCSPKSGHDTVSWYQQALGQGPQFIFQYYEEEERQRGNFPDRFSGHQFPNYSSELNVNALLLGDSALYLCASSLAGNTEAFFGQGTRLTVV.

The V gene is TRBV27, the J gene TRBJ2-7, with 9 bases fitting TRBD1. The germline V gene encodes CDR1 MNHEY and CDR2 SMNVEV (reference sequence). After removal of 6 bases from V and 6 bases from J, the junction contained 3 bases not matched to a gene. The CDR3 sequence is 12 residues long. The CDR3 DNA reads as TGTGCCAGCAGCCCGACAGGGGGCGAGCAGTACTTC. Translated, it gives CASSPTGGEQYF.

This clone was picked up a small number of times. The chain carries TRBV25-1 and TRBJ2-3; 9 nucleotides line up with TRBD2. Trimming at V came to 2 bases and at J to 4 bases, leaving 1 base not matched to a gene. This CDR3 contains 14 residues. Germline V gene sequence: CDR1 MGHDK, CDR2 SYGVNS. In DNA, the CDR3 is TGTGCCAGCAGTGAAAGCGGGGGGCCAGATACGCAGTATTTT. It codes for CASSESGGPDTQYF.

V usage is TRBV7-9 and J usage is TRBJ1-2; D gene ambiguous. V was clipped by 4 bases and J by 2 bases, with 5 bases between them. CDR3 length: 12 residues. CDR1 is SEHNR and CDR2 is FQNEAQ in the germline V gene (reference sequence). For the CDR3, the DNA is TGTGCCAGCAGCTCCGGCAACTATGGCTACACCTTC. Translated: CASSSGNYGYTF.

The chain has TRBV19 and TRBJ1-4; D not resolved. Germline V gene data show CDR1 as LNHDA and CDR2 as SQIVND (reference sequence). This CDR3 region has 13 residues. Trimming took off 3 bases at V and 8 bases at J, with 10 bases between the two ends. The CDR3 loop reads CASSMSMGEKLFF. The CDR3 coding sequence is TGTGCCAGTAGTATGTCCATGGGGGAAAAACTGTTTTTT.

This chain connects TRBV7-9 to TRBJ1-4; D is unresolved. The length of the CDR3 is 11 residues. Germline V gene lookup returns CDR1 SEHNR and CDR2 FQNEAQ (reference sequence). The V end lost 5 bases, the J end lost 5 bases, and 3 bases lay between the germline ends. CDR3 nucleotides: TGTGCCAGCAGCCGCAATGAAAAACTGTTTTTT. Its translation is CASSRNEKLFF.

This chain uses TRBV29-1 with TRBJ1-3; no firm D call. CDR3 length: 12 residues. Germline V gives CDR1 SQVTM, CDR2 ANQGSEA. V was trimmed by 3 bases and J by 2 bases, leaving 5 bases between them. The CDR3 nucleotides read TGCAGCGTTGAGGAAGCTGGAAACACCATATATTTT. It is translated as CSVEEAGNTIYF.

In DNA, the CDR3 is TGTGCCAGTAAGGGACAGGGACATAATTCACCCCTCCACTTT. Translated: CASKGQGHNSPLHF. The chain couples TRBV3-1 (or the pseudogene TRBV3-2) to TRBJ1-6, with TRBD1 matching over 9 bases. Trimming at V came to 9 bases and at J to 5 bases, leaving 5 bases not matched to a gene. The CDR3 is 14 amino acids. The germline V gene encodes CDR1 LGHDT and CDR2 YNNKEL (reference sequence).

The gene calls are TRBV24-1 and TRBJ2-3; D is perhaps TRBD1 or TRBD2 (6 bases each). This CDR3 is 16 amino acids long. Germline-derived CDR1 and CDR2 are KGHDR and SFDVKD. With 1 base removed from V and 6 bases from J, the gap between germline ends came to 16 bases. CDR3 bases: TGTGCCACCAGTGATTTAGGGGGGCCCCGGGCTGATACGCAGTATTTT. The encoded protein is CATSDLGGPRADTQYF.

J is TRBJ1-5 and V is TRBV4-3; 10 positions match TRBD1. Germline CDR1 and CDR2: LGHNA and YSLEER. V lost 1 base, J lost 4 bases, and 7 bases stayed unmatched. The CDR3 is 17 residues long. The chain's CDR3 is CASSQGVRTGGNQPQHF. The CDR3 DNA follows: TGCGCCAGCAGCCAAGGGGTTCGGACAGGGGGGAATCAGCCCCAGCATTTT.

This clone was counted only a few times. This chain uses TRBV19 with TRBJ1-2; 7 nucleotides align to TRBD1. Germline V lookup: CDR1 LNHDA, CDR2 SQIVND (reference sequence). J gave up 5 bases and V 3 bases, and 6 bases lay outside the gene matches. This CDR3 has 14 residues. CDR3 sequence reads: CASSILAGGYGYTF. CDR3 DNA sequence: TGTGCCAGTAGTATTTTGGCAGGGGGATATGGCTACACCTTC.